This T cell receptor (beta chain) was recorded in a study of immune evolution from preneoplasia to lung adenocarcinoma. Nucleic acids came from premalignant or tumor cells enriched by macro-dissection. The CDR3 consists of 15 residues. The germline V gene has CDR1 SNHLY and CDR2 FYNNEI. Trimming took 4 bases from V and 3 from J; bases not matched to a gene: 4. Sequencing used immunoSEQ multiplex PCR; TCRdb keeps in-frame clones, though not all of them. Seen here are roughly 9,900 clones, roughly 82% observed once, and the top ten hold around 3.3%. This TCR was sampled from a person aged 70 to 79 with lung adenocarcinoma. The chain recombines TRBV2 with TRBJ2-2; 8 bases are a match to TRBD1. The sequenced sample consisted of FFPE minimally invasive lung adenocarcinoma tissue. The CDR3: CASSGTGLDTGELFF. CDR3 bases: TGTGCCAGCAGTGGGACAGGGTTGGACACCGGGGAGCTGTTTTTT. The complete variable domain, with remaining parts taken from reference TRBV2 and TRBJ2-2, reads EPEVTQTPSHQVTQMGQEVILRCVPISNHLYFYWYRQILGQKVEFLVSFYNNEISEKSEIFDDQFSVERPDGSNFTLKIRSTKLEDSAMYFCASSGTGLDTGELFFGEGSRLTVL.